The next 16 T cell receptor beta chains were all read from a single sample in a study of T cells in Graves' hyperthyroidism and ophthalmopathy. RNA transcripts provided the source from which TCR beta CDR3 regions were amplified. During a first-round RT-PCR of the TCR CDR3, the HTBI primer set was used. TCRdb recomputed calls from the multiplex PCR reads with MiXCR, one row per CDR3 protein. The repertoire holds about 360,000 distinct CDR3 sequences, about 13% seen once, with about a fifth in the top ten. The sequenced material came from blood. These receptors came from a man aged 25 to 40 with Graves' hyperthyroidism that later progressed to Graves' ophthalmopathy.

The chain uses TRBV7-9 and TRBJ2-3; D possibly corresponds to TRBD1 (5 bases). The CDR3 has 15 residues. V lost 2 bases and J 1 base, leaving 10 bases between the germline ends. CDR1 is SEHNR and CDR2 is FQNEAQ in the germline V gene (reference sequence). This CDR3 is CASSLTDTRTDTQYF. The CDR3 region has the DNA TGTGCCAGCAGCTTAACGGACACCCGCACAGATACGCAGTATTTT.

This clonotype has a handful of counts. V gene TRBV5-5 combines with J gene TRBJ2-7; 8 bases agree with TRBD1. This CDR3 region has 15 residues. V dropped 4 bases and J dropped 3; count of bases not matched to a gene: 9. Germline assignment: CDR1 SGHKS and CDR2 YYEKEE (reference sequence). The CDR3 DNA reads TGTGCCAGCAGCCCCCGGGACAGGAGTTTCTACGAGCAGTACTTC. Translation: CASSPRDRSFYEQYF.

This clonotype has a handful of counts. V is TRBV6-2 or TRBV6-3 and J is TRBJ2-5; 7 nucleotides line up with TRBD2. With V trimmed by 6 bases and J by 5 bases, 6 bases remained unmatched. This CDR3 spans 13 amino acids. Germline assignment: CDR1 MNHEY and CDR2 SVGEGT. The CDR3 coding sequence is TGTGCCAGCAGAGGGACTACCCGCGAGACCCAGTACTTC. It yields the protein CASRGTTRETQYF.

The chain employs TRBV6-1 and TRBJ1-5, with D perhaps matching TRBD1 (5 bases). CDR1 is MNHNS and CDR2 is SASEGT in the germline V gene. The CDR3 is made up of 16 amino acids. Between the trimmed V and J ends, which lost 6 bases and 3 bases, there was a span of 18 bases. The CDR3 region is CASSRRAPRDNQPQHF. In DNA form, the CDR3 reads TGTGCCAGCAGCCGCCGGGCCCCCAGGGACAATCAGCCCCAGCATTTT.

This clonotype came up many times. The CDR3 region is CASSLGAYSYNEQFF. CDR3 DNA: TGTGCCAGCAGTTTAGGGGCTTACTCCTACAATGAGCAGTTCTTC. The chain links TRBV27 to TRBJ2-1; possibly TRBD1 for D (5 bases). V was trimmed by 2 bases and J by 0 bases, leaving 8 bases between them. In germline, CDR1 is MNHEY, CDR2 SMNVEV (reference sequence). CDR3 size: 15 residues.

This clonotype has more than one count but fewer than ten. The chain carries TRBV7-9 and TRBJ1-2, with 7 bases identical to TRBD1. The CDR3 spans 14 residues. Germline trimming cut 0 bases from V and 3 bases from J; bases unmatched to any gene: 1. From germline, CDR1 is SEHNR and CDR2 FQNEAQ (reference sequence). The CDR3 spells CASSLAGTDYGYTF. CDR3 DNA sequence: TGTGCCAGCAGCTTAGCAGGGACAGACTATGGCTACACCTTC.

A few counts support this clonotype. J is TRBJ2-3 and V is TRBV4-1, with D perhaps matching TRBD2 (6 bases). V was clipped by 1 base and J by 2 bases, with 10 bases between them. Germline loops: CDR1 MGHRA, CDR2 YSYEKL. The CDR3 spans 15 residues. CDR3: CASSQVKLATDTQYF. For the CDR3, the DNA is TGCGCCAGCAGCCAAGTAAAACTAGCCACAGATACGCAGTATTTT.

This clonotype was seen many times. The gene calls are TRBV24-1 and TRBJ2-7, with D perhaps TRBD2 (5 bases). V was pared by 5 bases and J by 3 bases, with 10 bases between. The CDR3 is 13 residues long. Per germline, CDR1 KGHDR and CDR2 SFDVKD. The CDR3 region is CATSGRTHYEQYF. CDR3 nucleotide sequence: TGTGCCACCAGTGGACGGACTCACTACGAGCAGTACTTC.

This clonotype was counted only a few times. This chain joins TRBV19 and TRBJ1-6; D ambiguous. V lost 7 bases, J lost 9 bases, and 13 bases lay in between. Germline CDR1 LNHDA, CDR2 SQIVND (reference sequence). This CDR3 comprises 13 residues. The CDR3 spells CASKEGWGSPLHF. The CDR3 nucleotides are TGTGCCAGTAAAGAGGGATGGGGTTCACCCCTCCACTTT.

For this clonotype: A read error is possible here, since a much larger clone lies one base away. The J gene is TRBJ2-1, the V gene TRBV12-3 or TRBV12-4; possibly TRBD1 for D (5 bases). Trimming cost V 5 bases and J 10 bases, with 15 bases left between them. CDR3 length equals 13 residues. CDR3 sequence: CASSPRTIYEQFF. In DNA, the CDR3 is TGTGCCAGCAGTCCGAGGACAATTTACGAGCAGTTCTTC.

There are many counts of this clonotype. At one end the junction does not follow the germline gene, possibly because of a read error. J is TRBJ2-3 and V is TRBV2; D may be TRBD2 (5 bases). CDR3 length: 13 amino acids. Germline CDR1 and CDR2: SNHLY and FYNNEI. The CDR3 region is CASGERVTDTQYF. The DNA of the CDR3 is TGTGCCAGCGGTGAGAGGGTGACAGATACGCAGTATTTT.

This clonotype appeared many times. This chain connects TRBV7-8 to TRBJ2-5; 16 positions agree with TRBD2. V trimming: 4 bases; J trimming: 5 bases; junction bases outside the gene matches: 10. Germline V gene lookup returns CDR1 SGHVS and CDR2 FQNEAQ. This CDR3 is built from 18 residues. CDR3 loop: CASSSGPGLAGGRETQYF. Written as DNA, the CDR3 is TGTGCCAGCAGCTCAGGACCGGGACTAGCGGGGGGGAGGGAGACCCAGTACTTC.

This clonotype was counted many times. The V and J genes are TRBV7-9 and TRBJ2-7, with D maybe TRBD2 (6 bases). With 2 bases removed from V and 2 bases from J, the gap between germline ends came to 13 bases. CDR1 and CDR2 (germline): SEHNR, FQNEAQ (reference sequence). The CDR3 contains 15 residues. CDR3 in amino acids: CASSLLFGGTYEQYF. In DNA, the CDR3 is TGTGCCAGCAGCTTATTGTTCGGGGGAACCTACGAGCAGTACTTC.

This clonotype was seen repeatedly, ten times or more. CDR3 DNA: TGTGCCAGCAGTTTAAGACTAGCGGGGGACAATGAGCAGTTCTTC. Translation gives CASSLRLAGDNEQFF. This chain links TRBV5-8 with TRBJ2-1; 12 positions agree with TRBD2. Trimming at V came to 5 bases and at J to 5 bases, leaving 5 bases not matched to a gene. This CDR3 has 15 residues. CDR1 and CDR2 (germline): SGHTS, YDEGEE. Variable domain in full (rest from reference TRBV5-8 and TRBJ2-1): EAGVTQSPTHLIKTRGQQATLRCSPISGHTSVYWYQQALGLGLQFLLWYDEGEERNRGNFPPRFSGRQFPNYSSELNVNALELEDSALYLCASSLRLAGDNEQFFGPGTRLTVL.

This clonotype was counted at least ten times. The chain joins TRBV28 to TRBJ2-7; TRBD1 matches 9 bases. Looked up from germline, CDR1 is MDHEN and CDR2 is SYDVKM. This CDR3 has 14 residues. The ends lost 7 bases at V and 0 bases at J; junction bases unmatched: 4. The CDR3 DNA reads TGTGCCAGCAAAAGACAGGGGGACTCCTACGAGCAGTACTTC. Translating it yields CASKRQGDSYEQYF.

This clonotype was detected many times. The gene calls are TRBV24-1 and TRBJ2-7; D is uncertain. The CDR3 spans 15 residues. Germline CDR1 KGHDR, CDR2 SFDVKD. Trimming cost V 4 bases and J 3 bases, with 15 bases left between them. The CDR3 bases are TGTGCCACCAGTGACTCCGGGTCGAATGTCTACGAGCAGTACTTC. Translation gives CATSDSGSNVYEQYF.